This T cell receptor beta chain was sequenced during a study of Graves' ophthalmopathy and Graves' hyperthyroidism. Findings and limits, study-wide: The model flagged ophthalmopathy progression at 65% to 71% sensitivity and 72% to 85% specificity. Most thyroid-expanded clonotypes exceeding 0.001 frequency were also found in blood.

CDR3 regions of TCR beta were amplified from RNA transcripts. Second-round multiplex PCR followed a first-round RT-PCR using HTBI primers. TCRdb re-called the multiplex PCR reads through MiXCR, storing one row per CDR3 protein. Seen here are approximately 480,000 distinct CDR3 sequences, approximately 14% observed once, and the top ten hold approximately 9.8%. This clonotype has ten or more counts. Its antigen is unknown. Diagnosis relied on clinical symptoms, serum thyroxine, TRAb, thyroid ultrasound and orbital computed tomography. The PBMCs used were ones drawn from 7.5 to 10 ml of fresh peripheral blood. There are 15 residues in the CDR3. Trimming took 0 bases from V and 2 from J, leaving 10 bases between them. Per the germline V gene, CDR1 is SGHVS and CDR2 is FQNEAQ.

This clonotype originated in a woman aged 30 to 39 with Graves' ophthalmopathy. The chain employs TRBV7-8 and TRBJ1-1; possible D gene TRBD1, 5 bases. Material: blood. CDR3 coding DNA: TGTGCCAGCAGCTTAGCAGGGGTAAAAAACACTGAAGCTTTCTTT. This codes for CASSLAGVKNTEAFF.